Each of the 9 T cell receptor beta chains below was sequenced from the same sample in a study of shared clonotypes between healthy human individuals (TCRdb year 2020). CD8 naive samples were CD45RO-negative cells positively selected for CCR7, giving a CD45RA+CCR7+ population that excluded TemRA cells. Receptors were amplified or captured by the immunoSEQ multiplex PCR assay. TCRdb limited this immuneACCESS table to in-frame rearrangements with V and J called. A share of clones is missing; checked studies link under half to unresolved V genes, and the rest is unexplained. The sample contains fewer than 850,000 clones, approximately 97% of them found a single time. The ten largest clones capture 0.2% to 0.25% of the sample. Source material: naive CD8+ T cells sorted from blood. The cell subset or site label here, explained by the study, means: CD45RA+CCR7+. These receptors all come from a man aged 25 to 45 in good health.

The rearrangement uses TRBV7-9 and TRBJ2-7; 10 positions match TRBD1. Germline assignment: CDR1 SEHNR and CDR2 FQNEAQ (reference sequence). Trimming at V came to 5 bases and at J to 5 bases, leaving 9 bases not matched to a gene. The CDR3 is 15 residues long. CDR3 in amino acids: CASSGYGTGADEQYF. CDR3 DNA: TGTGCCAGCAGCGGATATGGGACAGGGGCGGACGAGCAGTACTTC.

The chain has TRBV10-2 and TRBJ2-7, with 10 bases lining up with TRBD1. With 5 bases clipped from V and 0 bases from J, the junction kept 10 bases outside the gene matches. The CDR3 sequence is 17 residues long. The V gene's germline CDR1 is WSHSY and CDR2 SAAADI. The CDR3 nucleotides are TGCGCCAGCAGTTACCGGGACAGGGGCCGGGGCTCCTACGAGCAGTACTTC. Translation gives CASSYRDRGRGSYEQYF.

This rearrangement joins TRBV29-1 to TRBJ2-3; 7 nucleotides agree with TRBD2. V shed 3 bases, J shed 10 bases, and the junction held 10 bases outside the gene matches. The CDR3 runs 13 residues. Per germline, CDR1 SQVTM and CDR2 ANQGSEA. The CDR3 spells CSVDPGLPYAQYF. The CDR3, as DNA: TGCAGCGTTGACCCGGGACTACCTTACGCGCAGTATTTT.

This sequence joins TRBV6-5 and TRBJ2-3; D remains ambiguous. Germline assignment: CDR1 MNHEY and CDR2 SVGAGI. V shed 1 base and J shed 2 bases, with 7 bases lying between them. The CDR3 contains 14 residues. The CDR3 protein is CASSYLAYTDTQYF. The CDR3 DNA reads as TGTGCCAGCAGTTACTTAGCCTACACAGATACGCAGTATTTT.

The rearrangement uses TRBV27 and TRBJ2-4, with D perhaps given as TRBD1 or TRBD2 (5 bases each). V was trimmed by 5 bases and J by 11 bases, leaving 19 bases between them. CDR1 is MNHEY, CDR2 SMNVEV, per germline (reference sequence). The CDR3 has 14 residues. The CDR3 reads CASSPGPGALVQYF. DNA for the CDR3: TGTGCCAGCAGTCCGGGACCAGGTGCTTTGGTTCAGTACTTC.

The chain uses TRBV28 and TRBJ1-5; D is unclear. Per germline, CDR1 MDHEN and CDR2 SYDVKM. V was clipped by 5 bases and J by 8 bases, with 19 bases between them. The CDR3 covers 15 residues. CDR3 in amino acids: CASSLIPGMGEPQHF. CDR3 DNA sequence: TGTGCCAGCAGTCTAATCCCTGGAATGGGAGAGCCCCAGCATTTT.

For the CDR3, the DNA is TGTGCCAGCAGTGGTCTAGCGGACGGCTACACAGATACGCAGTATTTT. Residues: CASSGLADGYTDTQYF. The V gene is TRBV6-6, the J gene TRBJ2-3, with TRBD2 matching 7 bases. Germline-derived CDR1 and CDR2 are MNHNY and SVGAGI (reference sequence). The CDR3 runs 16 residues. Losses at the gene ends were 5 bases for V and 2 bases for J; bases not matched to a gene: 10.

The chain combines TRBV19 with TRBJ1-2, with a weak D call TRBD1 (6 bases). CDR1 is LNHDA and CDR2 is SQIVND in the germline V gene (reference sequence). V lost 1 base and J 8 bases, leaving 14 bases between the germline ends. The CDR3 loop spans 14 amino acids. The CDR3, as DNA: TGTGCCAGTAGTATAGTTGGACAGAGTGACGGCTACACCTTC. It yields the protein CASSIVGQSDGYTF.

This sequence joins TRBV9 and TRBJ2-1, with D unclear. Per germline, CDR1 SGDLS and CDR2 YYNGEE. With 2 bases removed from V and 2 bases from J, the gap between germline ends came to 17 bases. This CDR3 comprises 17 residues. The CDR3: CASSVSRASRTYNEQFF. As DNA, the CDR3 is TGTGCCAGCAGCGTGTCTAGGGCAAGTCGTACCTACAATGAGCAGTTCTTC.